Below, 20 T cell receptor beta chains from the same sample are listed, as sequenced in a study of OX40 agonist ivuxolimab in advanced cancers. Method: immunoSEQ multiplex PCR; TCRdb's copy keeps in-frame clones and lacks some. The data show some 87,000 clones, roughly 88% seen once. Sequenced material: CD4+ or CD8+ T cells sorted from blood, taken in a trial of the OX40 agonist ivuxolimab. These TCRs come from an adult with an advanced solid tumor such as melanoma, head and neck, liver or kidney cancer.

This chain joins TRBV4-2 and TRBJ2-1; no firm D call. Germline V gene lookup returns CDR1 LGHNA and CDR2 YNFKEQ. V shed 4 bases and J shed 5 bases, with 6 bases lying between them. This CDR3 region has 12 residues. Here the CDR3 reads CASSRADNEQFF. The CDR3 DNA is TGTGCCAGCAGCCGTGCAGACAATGAGCAGTTCTTC.

J is TRBJ1-5 and V is TRBV7-9; D gene unclear. Germline V lookup: CDR1 SEHNR, CDR2 FQNEAQ (reference sequence). The V gene lost 2 bases and the J gene lost 0 bases, with 8 bases spanning the gap. This CDR3 has 15 amino acids. The CDR3 is CASSLRKDSNQPQHF. CDR3 DNA sequence: TGTGCCAGCAGCTTAAGGAAAGATAGCAATCAGCCCCAGCATTTT.

The chain uses TRBV7-2 and TRBJ2-5; 7 nucleotides match TRBD1. Germline V gene lookup returns CDR1 SGHTA and CDR2 FQGNSA. V lost 6 bases and J lost 5; bases outside the gene matches: 9. The CDR3 length is 14 residues. In DNA, the CDR3 is TGTGCCAGCAGTCCCCCGGGACAGAGGGAGACCCAGTACTTC. Amino acids: CASSPPGQRETQYF.

This chain joins TRBV5-4 and TRBJ1-3; D is uncertain. The germline gives CDR1 SGHNT, CDR2 YYREEE (reference sequence). The CDR3 consists of 13 residues. V was trimmed by 4 bases and J by 2 bases, leaving 7 bases between them. In DNA, the CDR3 is TGTGCCAGCAGCCCCGGGCCTGGAAACACCATATATTTT. Its protein is CASSPGPGNTIYF.

The V and J genes are TRBV4-3 and TRBJ2-2; possible D gene TRBD1, 6 bases. Trimming removed 4 bases at V and 7 bases at J, with 13 bases between. The CDR3 sequence is 14 residues long. The germline CDR1 and CDR2 sequences are LGHNA and YSLEER. The CDR3 nucleotides read TGCGCCAGCAGCCTTCACAGGGTGGGCGGGGAGCTGTTTTTT. Its translation: CASSLHRVGGELFF.

CDR3 sequence: CASDRVNTGELFF. DNA for the CDR3: TGTGCCTCAGACAGGGTAAACACCGGGGAGCTGTTTTTT. The genes are TRBV30 and TRBJ2-2, with TRBD1 matching over 7 bases. The CDR3 has 13 amino acids. Trimming removed 7 bases from V and 2 bases from J; junction bases left unmatched: 4. In germline, CDR1 is GTSNPN, CDR2 SVGIG (reference sequence).

This chain connects TRBV12-2 to TRBJ1-1; TRBD1, the table's D call, was not compared with the DNA. TRBV12-2 represents a pseudogene. This CDR3 is built from 16 residues. The DNA for the CDR3 is TGTGCAAGTCGCTTGTACGGGACAGACCGTGGCACTGAAGCTTTCTTT. Protein sequence: CASRLYGTDRGTEAFF.

The rearrangement uses TRBV28 and TRBJ2-5; D is ambiguous. The CDR3 extends over 16 amino acids. V shed 6 bases and J shed 0 bases, with 17 bases lying between them. Germline V gives CDR1 MDHEN, CDR2 SYDVKM. The DNA for the CDR3 is TGTGCCAGCAGCTCCCGGAGCTACGAGTACCAAGAGACCCAGTACTTC. It specifies CASSSRSYEYQETQYF.

This chain uses TRBV4-2 with TRBJ2-5; 9 nucleotides match TRBD2. CDR1 LGHNA and CDR2 YNFKEQ come from the germline V gene. Trimming took 0 bases from V and 2 from J; bases not matched to a gene: 1. There are 15 residues in the CDR3. CDR3 amino acids: CASSQETSGQETQYF. CDR3 DNA sequence: TGTGCCAGCAGCCAAGAGACTAGCGGTCAAGAGACCCAGTACTTC.

This chain links TRBV27 with TRBJ2-7; 9 nucleotides agree with TRBD2. The junction had 5 bases not matched to a gene; V was cut back by 2 bases and J by 3 bases. The CDR3 covers 15 residues. Germline CDR1 MNHEY, CDR2 SMNVEV (reference sequence). The DNA of the CDR3 is TGTGCCAGCAGTTTAGGGTCTAGCGGGAACTACGAGCAGTACTTC. Its protein product is CASSLGSSGNYEQYF.

CDR3 residues: CASSIESRRGGYEQYF. CDR3 nucleotides: TGTGCCAGTAGTATAGAGTCTCGAAGAGGGGGCTACGAGCAGTACTTC. The chain carries TRBV19 and TRBJ2-7; D is possibly TRBD1 (6 bases). The V end was cut by 0 bases, the J end by 3 bases, with 15 bases between. Germline-derived CDR1 and CDR2 are LNHDA and SQIVND (reference sequence). CDR3 length: 16 amino acids. Based on the CDR3 plus reference TRBV19 and TRBJ2-7, the full variable domain is DGGITQSPKYLFRKEGQNVTLSCEQNLNHDAMYWYRQDPGQGLRLIYYSQIVNDFQKGDIAEGYSVSREKKESFPLTVTSAQKNPTAFYLCASSIESRRGGYEQYFGPGTRLTVT.

The chain links TRBV19 to TRBJ1-1; possible D gene TRBD1, 5 bases. The CDR3 has 12 amino acids. The V gene's germline CDR1 is LNHDA and CDR2 SQIVND (reference sequence). Trimming cost V 5 bases and J 7 bases, with 11 bases left between them. CDR3 DNA sequence: TGTGCCAGTAGTCCCCGGGGACTTGAAGCTTTCTTT. Its translation is CASSPRGLEAFF.

The rearrangement links TRBV5-1 to TRBJ1-6; tentative D call: TRBD1 (6 bases). Germline CDR1 and CDR2: SGHRS and YFSETQ. Deletions cut 0 bases from V and 10 bases from J, with 17 bases between. The CDR3 loop spans 16 amino acids. CDR3 sequence (DNA): TGCGCCAGCAGCTTGGGGGGCGCGCGGGGGGCCTCACCCCTCCACTTT. Protein sequence: CASSLGGARGASPLHF.

V gene TRBV4-1 combines with J gene TRBJ1-5; D may be TRBD1 (5 bases). CDR3 size: 15 residues. V lost 1 base to trimming and J lost 5 bases, with 12 bases between them. Per the germline V gene, CDR1 is MGHRA and CDR2 is YSYEKL. CDR3 nucleotide sequence: TGCGCCAGCAGCCAAGTAGGAAAGGGGTATCAGCCCCAGCATTTT. Amino acids: CASSQVGKGYQPQHF.

On this clone itself: Distinct nucleotide sequences in the sample also encode this CDR3. The gene calls are TRBV5-1 and TRBJ1-1; D ambiguous. CDR1 is SGHRS, CDR2 YFSETQ, per germline. The CDR3 spans 15 residues. Trimming removed 4 bases at V and 0 bases at J, with 13 bases between. CDR3 loop: CASSIPGRLNTEAFF. Here the CDR3 DNA reads TGCGCCAGCAGCATACCCGGGCGACTGAACACTGAAGCTTTCTTT.

The chain carries TRBV30 and TRBJ1-4; 10 bases are a match to TRBD1. The trim removed 2 bases at V and 10 bases at J, leaving 7 bases unmatched. Germline V CDR1 and CDR2: GTSNPN, SVGIG (reference sequence). The CDR3 totals 14 residues. The CDR3 coding sequence is TGTGCCTGGAGTCTCCGACAGGGGGCAGTAAAACTGTTTTTT. Protein sequence: CAWSLRQGAVKLFF.

The V and J genes are TRBV9 and TRBJ2-3; 11 bases are a match to TRBD2. Unmatched junction bases numbered 2, after V lost 0 bases and J lost 2 bases. From germline, CDR1 is SGDLS and CDR2 YYNGEE. This CDR3 has 16 amino acids. CDR3 nucleotide sequence: TGTGCCAGCAGCGTAGGACTAGCGGGGTTCACAGATACGCAGTATTTT. Protein sequence: CASSVGLAGFTDTQYF.

The chain recombines TRBV25-1 with TRBJ1-1; D gene unclear. Germline-derived CDR1 and CDR2 are MGHDK and SYGVNS. This CDR3 spans 13 amino acids. V gave up 4 bases and J gave up 7 bases, with 13 bases separating them. This CDR3 is CASSVGSRDEAFF. As DNA, the CDR3 is TGTGCCAGCAGTGTGGGCAGTCGGGATGAAGCTTTCTTT.

V and J are TRBV18 and TRBJ2-5, with a tentative D call TRBD2 (6 bases). The CDR3 extends over 14 amino acids. The ends were cut back, 3 bases at V and 3 bases at J, with 11 bases in the middle. CDR1 and CDR2 (germline): KGHSH, LQKENI. In DNA, the CDR3 is TGTGCCAGCTCACCGGGACTGATTGAAGAGACCCAGTACTTC. Its protein is CASSPGLIEETQYF.

J is TRBJ2-5 and V is TRBV7-2; D assignment may be TRBD1 or TRBD2 (5 bases each). Germline V gene lookup returns CDR1 SGHTA and CDR2 FQGNSA. Trimming cost V 7 bases and J 3 bases, with 12 bases left between them. The CDR3 sequence is 13 residues long. CDR3 in amino acids: CASKRGSEETQYF. CDR3 nucleotides: TGTGCCAGCAAGAGGGGCTCAGAAGAGACCCAGTACTTC.